The entry that follows covers one T cell receptor (beta chain) sequence. Its matching antigen is unknown. Some clones are missing from TCRdb's copy, which holds only in-frame ones; the method was immunoSEQ multiplex PCR. The data hold around 24,000 clones, with 70% to 80% observed a single time. This entry belongs to a study of CD4 T cells in relation to SARS-CoV-2 and coronaviruses. Study-wide context: No peptide or an HIV-1 Nef peptide pool served as negative control. Crossreactive spike epitopes shared across donors were mapped to their HLA restriction.

Unexposed donor CD4+ T cells date from about 2011-2019, before the COVID-19 pandemic. After about 10 days of culture, CD4+ T cells were isolated. Unexposed-donor CD4+ T cells were probed with SARS-CoV-2 S/N and four cold-coronavirus spikes, cells permitting. The CDR3 is made up of 15 amino acids. Trimming pared 1 base from V and 0 bases from J, leaving 7 bases between. Germline V lookup: CDR1 SNHLY, CDR2 FYNNEI. The origin of this receptor is a human donor in good health. V usage is TRBV2 and J usage is TRBJ2-1; tentative D call: TRBD1 (5 bases). The sequencing sample was made of CD4+ T cells from PBMCs, cultured in vitro. CDR3 nucleotide sequence: TGTGCCAGCAGTGAAGGACAGAGCTCCTACAATGAGCAGTTCTTC. Amino acid sequence: CASSEGQSSYNEQFF.